Detailed here is one TCR beta chain. Its antigen is not known. Amplification used 60 Vbeta primers and 13 Jbeta primers. Measured with immunoSEQ multiplex PCR; TCRdb has only the in-frame clones, and not every one. Here the sample spans about 130,000 clones, around 80% being singletons. This sample stems from a study of cytomegalovirus exposure and HLA in healthy donors. Study findings and constraints: According to an earlier analysis, most TCR beta V segments yielded productive rearrangements about 87% or about 30% of the time. Under in vitro conditions, a few CMV-associated chains were confirmed as specific for CMV antigens.

The CDR3 runs to 13 residues. V was trimmed by 4 bases and J by 4 bases, leaving 10 bases between them. Germline values: CDR1 SNHLY, CDR2 FYNNEI. The rearrangement links TRBV2 to TRBJ2-5; tentative D call: TRBD2 (6 bases). This clonotype was obtained from a woman younger than 30 in good health and CMV-seropositive. Input material: PBMCs. CDR3 coding DNA: TGTGCCAGCAGTGGTCTCGGGGGAGAGACCCAGTACTTC. Amino acids: CASSGLGGETQYF.